The TCR beta chain under discussion was sequenced for a study of identical twins. TCRdb used MiXCR to reprocess the 5' RACE reads, holding one entry per CDR3 protein. The sample includes about 730,000 distinct CDR3 sequences, approximately 22% of them seen just once. Study-wide findings and caveats: Monozygotic twin pairs showed more out-of-frame TCR alpha sharing than models estimated. Out-of-frame beta chain sequences displayed weaker excess sharing between twins.

This clonotype showed up just a few times. Its target is not known. Per the germline V gene, CDR1 is SGDLS and CDR2 is YYNGEE. This CDR3 has 14 amino acids. Trimming took off 3 bases at V and 4 bases at J, with 12 bases between the two ends. These data also formed part of another study, on T cells expressing NK-cell markers.

The material sequenced was PBMCs. This TCR derives from a woman aged 18-30 years in good health. The chain employs TRBV9 and TRBJ2-3; possible D gene TRBD2, 6 bases. This CDR3 reads CASSDPTSSDTQYF. CDR3 in DNA: TGTGCCAGCAGCGACCCGACTAGTTCAGATACGCAGTATTTT.